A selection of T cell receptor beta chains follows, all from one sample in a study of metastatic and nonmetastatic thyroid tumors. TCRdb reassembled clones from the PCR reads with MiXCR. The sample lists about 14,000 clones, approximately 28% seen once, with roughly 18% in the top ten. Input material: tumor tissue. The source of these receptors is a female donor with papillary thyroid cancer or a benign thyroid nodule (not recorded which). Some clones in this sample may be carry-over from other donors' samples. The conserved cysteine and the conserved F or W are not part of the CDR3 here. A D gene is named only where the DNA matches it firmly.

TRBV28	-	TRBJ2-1	ASSFVGDGNEQF
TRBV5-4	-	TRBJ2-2	ASSLNAAGELF
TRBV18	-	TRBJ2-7	ASSPGLIYEQY
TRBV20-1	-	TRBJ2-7	SARPRETWSIYEQY
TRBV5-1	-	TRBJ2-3	ASSLDSSEDTQY
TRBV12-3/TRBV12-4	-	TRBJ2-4	ASNLQGGKNIQY
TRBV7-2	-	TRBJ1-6	ASSFRANNSPLH
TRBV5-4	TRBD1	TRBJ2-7	ASSLAGQGDEQY
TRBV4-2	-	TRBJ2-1	ASSHGLGKGGNEQF
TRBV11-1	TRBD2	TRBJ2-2	ASSFDGRRFWTGELF
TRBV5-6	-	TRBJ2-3	ASSFWGSDTDTQY
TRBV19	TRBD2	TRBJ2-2	ASSIPAGVGTGELF
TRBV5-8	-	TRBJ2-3	ASSLEVGPDTQY
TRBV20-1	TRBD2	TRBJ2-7	SARRPGLAGVYGQY
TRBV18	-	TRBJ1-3	ASSRTQGSYNTIY
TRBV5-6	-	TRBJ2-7	ASSPEGSSYEQY
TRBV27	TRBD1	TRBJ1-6	ASTLTKRTGGNSPLH